Following are 13 T cell receptor beta chains from one sample sequenced in a study of blood T cell repertoires in COVID-19. Only in-frame clones appear in the TCRdb table, and some are missing; sequencing was by immunoSEQ multiplex PCR. This table holds around 60,000 clones, roughly 68% found once. Material for sequencing was peripheral blood. The source is a woman aged 80 or over with acute or convalescent COVID-19.

J is TRBJ2-7 and V is TRBV6-2 or TRBV6-3; D not resolved. V lost 2 bases, J lost 2 bases, and 13 bases lay in between. The CDR3 has 15 amino acids. Per germline, CDR1 MNHEY and CDR2 SVGEGT. In DNA, the CDR3 is TGTGCCAGCAGTTACGACTCCCGTTCCACCTACGAGCAGTACTTC. Its protein is CASSYDSRSTYEQYF.

The count of this clone is one. The CDR3 region has the DNA TGTGCCAGCTCACCACTCCAGGGGGGCAATGAGCAGTTCTTC. It specifies CASSPLQGGNEQFF. This chain joins TRBV18 and TRBJ2-1; weak D call: TRBD1 (7 bases). The CDR3 is made up of 14 amino acids. Trimming removed 1 base at V and 6 bases at J, with 10 bases between. Germline CDR1 KGHSH, CDR2 LQKENI.

This chain joins TRBV5-5 and TRBJ2-5; D might be TRBD2 (5 bases). Deletions cut 4 bases from V and 5 bases from J, with 18 bases between. The CDR3 sequence is 15 residues long. From germline, CDR1 is SGHKS and CDR2 YYEKEE (reference sequence). The CDR3 nucleotides are TGTGCCAGCAGCCAGGACCTCGCCTCGGGGGAGACCCAGTACTTC. Protein sequence: CASSQDLASGETQYF.

The chain combines TRBV28 with TRBJ2-7, with 14 nucleotides matching TRBD2. J gave up 12 bases and V 7 bases, and 8 bases lay outside the gene matches. Looked up from germline, CDR1 is MDHEN and CDR2 is SYDVKM. The CDR3 runs to 13 residues. The CDR3 sequence is CASTVGTSGSLYF. The CDR3, as DNA: TGTGCCAGCACCGTAGGGACTAGCGGGAGTCTGTACTTC. Using reference TRBV28 and TRBJ2-7 for the parts outside the CDR3, the full variable domain is DVKVTQSSRYLVKRTGEKVFLECVQDMDHENMFWYRQDPGLGLRLIYFSYDVKMKEKGDIPEGYSVSREKKERFSLILESASTNQTSMYLCASTVGTSGSLYFGPGTRLTVT.

The chain couples TRBV5-3 to TRBJ2-2; TRBD1 is a possible D gene (5 bases). TRBV5-3 is filed as an ORF, its function uncertain. V lost 5 bases to trimming and J lost 8 bases, with 7 bases between them. The CDR3 loop spans 11 amino acids. The CDR3 nucleotides are TGTGCCAGAAGGGGGCCTGGGGAGCTGTTTTTT. Protein product: CARRGPGELFF.

This sequence joins TRBV7-9 and TRBJ2-3; 12 bases are a match to TRBD2. Germline CDR1 reads SEHNR; CDR2 reads FQNEAQ (reference sequence). The ends lost 2 bases at V and 2 bases at J; junction bases unmatched: 5. The CDR3 runs to 17 residues. The CDR3 spells CASSLPTSGGFTDTQYF. CDR3 sequence (DNA): TGTGCCAGCAGCTTACCGACTAGCGGGGGATTCACAGATACGCAGTATTTT.

This chain uses TRBV28 with TRBJ1-2; D unresolved. The V gene lost 4 bases and the J gene lost 4 bases, with 13 bases spanning the gap. The CDR3 sequence is 14 residues long. Germline values: CDR1 MDHEN, CDR2 SYDVKM. The CDR3 DNA reads TGTGCCAGCAGTTCCCGACTGGGTCGCTATGGCTACACCTTC. Translation gives CASSSRLGRYGYTF.

This clone appeared a few times. V and J are TRBV7-9 and TRBJ2-1; TRBD2 matches 9 bases. Trimming took 11 bases from V and 2 from J; bases not matched to a gene: 4. The CDR3 is 13 residues long. CDR1 and CDR2 from the germline V gene are SEHNR and FQNEAQ (reference sequence). CDR3 in amino acids: CAGGRAAYNEQFF. The CDR3 bases are TGTGCCGGCGGGAGGGCCGCCTACAATGAGCAGTTCTTC.

The chain recombines TRBV19 with TRBJ2-5, with 9 nucleotides matching TRBD1. This CDR3 contains 14 residues. Germline trimming cut 4 bases from V and 2 bases from J; bases unmatched to any gene: 2. CDR1 and CDR2 (germline): LNHDA, SQIVND (reference sequence). The DNA for the CDR3 is TGTGCCAGTAGTACGGACAGGGGACAAGAGACCCAGTACTTC. Translation gives CASSTDRGQETQYF.

This clone has a single count. The chain combines TRBV7-8 with TRBJ1-5; maybe TRBD1 (5 bases). The CDR3 loop spans 15 amino acids. Germline V lookup: CDR1 SGHVS, CDR2 FQNEAQ. V dropped 1 base and J dropped 6 bases, with 13 bases sitting between them. The CDR3 region has the DNA TGTGCCAGCAGCTTAGACCCCGGGGGAGGTCAGCCCCAGCATTTT. Residues: CASSLDPGGGQPQHF. The complete variable domain, with remaining parts taken from reference TRBV7-8 and TRBJ1-5, reads GAGVSQSPRYKVAKRGQDVALRCDPISGHVSLFWYQQALGQGPEFLTYFQNEAQLDKSGLPSDRFFAERPEGSVSTLKIQRTQQEDSAVYLCASSLDPGGGQPQHFGDGTRLSIL.

This clone was observed a handful of times. The chain carries TRBV7-8 and TRBJ1-1; TRBD1 matches at 8 bases. The V gene's germline CDR1 is SGHVS and CDR2 FQNEAQ. This CDR3 has 15 residues. The V segment lost 4 bases and the J segment 1 base; nucleotides outside the gene matches: 5. The CDR3 reads CASSYPGGKNTEAFF. The CDR3 coding sequence is TGTGCCAGCAGCTATCCAGGGGGCAAGAACACTGAAGCTTTCTTT.

Only a few counts were recorded for this clone. V is TRBV7-2 and J is TRBJ2-7; a possible D gene is TRBD2 (8 bases). V was cut by 6 bases and J by 6 bases, with 21 bases left in between. CDR3 size: 15 residues. Germline V gene sequence: CDR1 SGHTA, CDR2 FQGNSA. As DNA, the CDR3 is TGTGCCAGCAGACGGGGAGCGGGAGAGGGGGCCGAGCAGTACTTC. As protein: CASRRGAGEGAEQYF. Complete variable domain (other parts from reference TRBV7-2 and TRBJ2-7): GAGVSQSPSNKVTEKGKDVELRCDPISGHTALYWYRQSLGQGLEFLIYFQGNSAPDKSGLPSDRFSAERTGGSVSTLTIQRTQQEDSAVYLCASRRGAGEGAEQYFGPGTRLTVT.

This clone was found a few times. The chain recombines TRBV7-8 with TRBJ2-5, with 9 bases that match TRBD1. V lost 5 bases to trimming and J lost 4 bases; unmatched junction nucleotides: 11. Germline CDR1 and CDR2: SGHVS and FQNEAQ. This CDR3 contains 16 residues. The CDR3 sequence is CASSPDRGGGRETQYF. CDR3 DNA sequence: TGTGCCAGCAGCCCGGACAGGGGTGGGGGGAGAGAGACCCAGTACTTC.